These 10 T cell receptor beta chains came from one sample sequenced in a study of shared clonotypes between healthy human individuals. Positively selected for CCR7, the CD45RO-negative cells used as naive CD8 cells excluded terminally differentiated effector memory CD45RA+ cells. Using immunoSEQ multiplex PCR, the repertoire was profiled, and TCRdb retains in-frame clones only, with some absent. Of about 2.1 million clones listed, about 93% are singletons. Sequences were obtained from naive CD8+ T cells from PBMCs. Source of these receptors: a man younger than 35 in good health. Some clones in this sample may be carry-over from other donors' samples.

In its sample, this clone was seen once. The V call is TRBV9, the J call TRBJ1-1; D is uncertain. CDR3 length equals 17 residues. The germline V and J ends were trimmed by 3 bases and 6 bases, with 24 bases remaining between them. CDR1 is SGDLS and CDR2 is YYNGEE in the germline V gene. The CDR3 loop reads CASSDSVEGMIFPEAFF. The CDR3 DNA reads as TGTGCCAGCAGCGACTCAGTGGAGGGAATGATTTTCCCTGAAGCTTTCTTT.

This sequence joins TRBV7-3 and TRBJ2-1; D is perhaps TRBD1 or TRBD2 (6 bases each). V was cut by 5 bases and J by 7 bases, with 18 bases left in between. This CDR3 contains 15 residues. Germline V CDR1 and CDR2: SGHTA, FQGTGA. The CDR3 region is CASSPNRGPANEQFF. CDR3 sequence (DNA): TGTGCCAGCAGCCCAAACCGGGGGCCTGCGAATGAGCAGTTCTTC.

CDR3 loop: CASSPRAEREYF. The CDR3 DNA reads TGTGCCAGCAGCCCCCGGGCCGAGAGGGAGTACTTC. This chain connects TRBV5-4 to TRBJ2-7; possible D gene TRBD2, 5 bases. The CDR3 length is 12 residues. Germline CDR1 and CDR2: SGHNT and YYREEE (reference sequence). Between the trimmed V and J ends, which lost 4 bases and 11 bases, there was a span of 16 bases.

V gene TRBV19 combines with J gene TRBJ2-2; no clear D. This CDR3 region has 13 residues. Trimming stripped 6 bases from V and 0 bases from J, with 5 bases between. The germline V gene encodes CDR1 LNHDA and CDR2 SQIVND (reference sequence). CDR3 residues: CASRHTNTGELFF. For the CDR3, the DNA is TGTGCCAGTAGACACACGAACACCGGGGAGCTGTTTTTT.

The gene calls are TRBV5-4 and TRBJ1-2; possibly TRBD1 for D (5 bases). The CDR3 has 14 amino acids. Between the trimmed V and J ends, which lost 3 bases and 8 bases, there was a span of 17 bases. Germline CDR1 is SGHNT and CDR2 is YYREEE (reference sequence). The CDR3 reads CASSWGTGRSGYTF. CDR3 DNA sequence: TGTGCCAGCAGCTGGGGGACTGGGAGGTCCGGCTACACCTTC. Using reference TRBV5-4 and TRBJ1-2 for the parts outside the CDR3, the full variable domain is ETGVTQSPTHLIKTRGQQVTLRCSSQSGHNTVSWYQQALGQGPQFIFQYYREEENGRGNFPPRFSGLQFPNYSSELNVNALELDDSALYLCASSWGTGRSGYTFGSGTRLTVV.

V usage is TRBV5-5 and J usage is TRBJ2-7, with D perhaps given as TRBD1 or TRBD2 (6 bases each). The CDR3 length is 12 residues. Germline V gene lookup returns CDR1 SGHKS and CDR2 YYEKEE (reference sequence). Trimming left V 3 bases short and J 7 bases short, with 11 bases between. CDR3 residues: CASSWRDMEQYF. For the CDR3, the DNA is TGTGCCAGCAGCTGGAGGGACATGGAGCAGTACTTC.

This clone was seen a single time. V gene TRBV29-1 combines with J gene TRBJ2-7, with a possible D match to TRBD2 (7 bases). Per the germline V gene, CDR1 is SQVTM and CDR2 is ANQGSEA. The length of the CDR3 is 15 residues. V was trimmed by 4 bases and J by 2 bases, leaving 18 bases between them. The CDR3 DNA follows: TGCAGCGTTGTCGGGCAGGGGAGGGTAGCCTACGAGCAGTACTTC. This sequence encodes CSVVGQGRVAYEQYF.

The CDR3 region is CASRGTFYEQYF. The CDR3 DNA reads TGTGCCAGCAGGGGGACGTTCTACGAGCAGTACTTC. This rearrangement joins TRBV2 to TRBJ2-7; possibly TRBD1 or TRBD2 for D (5 bases each). Trimming stripped 6 bases from V and 3 bases from J, with 9 bases between. The CDR3 is made up of 12 amino acids. Germline lookup yields CDR1 SNHLY and CDR2 FYNNEI.

The chain recombines TRBV11-2 with TRBJ1-1; D ambiguous. CDR1 SGHAT and CDR2 FQNNGV come from the germline V gene. Between the trimmed V and J ends, which lost 4 bases and 0 bases, there was a span of 6 bases. There are 13 residues in the CDR3. CDR3 bases: TGTGCCAGCAGCTCGCGTATGAACACTGAAGCTTTCTTT. It encodes CASSSRMNTEAFF.

With regard to this clone: The same CDR3 can be traced to other DNA sequences in this sample. This sequence joins TRBV19 and TRBJ1-1; D remains ambiguous. CDR3 size: 14 residues. V shed 3 bases and J shed 1 base, with 9 bases lying between them. Germline V gene lookup returns CDR1 LNHDA and CDR2 SQIVND (reference sequence). CDR3 protein: CASSISRGNTEAFF. Here the CDR3 DNA reads TGTGCCAGTAGTATCTCCCGAGGGAACACTGAAGCTTTCTTT. The full variable domain, its missing parts supplied by reference TRBV19 and TRBJ1-1, is DGGITQSPKYLFRKEGQNVTLSCEQNLNHDAMYWYRQDPGQGLRLIYYSQIVNDFQKGDIAEGYSVSREKKESFPLTVTSAQKNPTAFYLCASSISRGNTEAFFGQGTRLTVV.